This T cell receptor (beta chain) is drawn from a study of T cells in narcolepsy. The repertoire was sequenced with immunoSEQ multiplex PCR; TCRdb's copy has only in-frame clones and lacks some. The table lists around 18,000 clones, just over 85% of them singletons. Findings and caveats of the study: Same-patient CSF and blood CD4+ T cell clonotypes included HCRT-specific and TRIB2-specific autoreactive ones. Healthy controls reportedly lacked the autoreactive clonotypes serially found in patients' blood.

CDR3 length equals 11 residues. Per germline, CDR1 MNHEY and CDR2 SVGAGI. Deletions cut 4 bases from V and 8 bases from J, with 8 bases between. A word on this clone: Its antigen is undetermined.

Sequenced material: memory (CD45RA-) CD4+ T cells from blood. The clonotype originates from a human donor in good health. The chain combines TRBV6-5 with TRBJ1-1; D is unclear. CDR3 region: CASSFGREAFF. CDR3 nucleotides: TGTGCCAGCAGTTTTGGGAGGGAAGCTTTCTTT.